This T cell receptor beta chain was recorded in a study of T-cell reconstitution after alpha-beta-depleted transplantation in children. This clonotype has at least ten counts. Germline CDR1 and CDR2: DFQATT and SNEGSKA (reference sequence). The V end lost 1 base, the J end lost 13 bases, and 11 bases lay between the germline ends. The CDR3 length is 11 residues. For TCRbeta, the library was prepared with unique molecular identifiers. Via MiXCR, TCRdb re-called the PCR reads, giving one row per CDR3 protein. The data contain around 600,000 distinct CDR3 sequences, around a sixth of them singletons. The TCR comes from a human donor who donated a stem cell graft to a child with acute myeloid leukemia. Material: PBMCs from the stem cell graft donor, obtained from the stem cell graft. The chain has TRBV20-1 and TRBJ2-1; D is possibly TRBD2 (5 bases). Here the CDR3 DNA reads TGCAGTGCTAGAGTGAGGGTAGAACAGTTCTTC. It encodes CSARVRVEQFF.